This record concerns one TCR beta chain sequence. What it binds is not known. This sample is drawn from a study of Ad26.COV2.S vaccination and SARS-CoV-2 variants. The overall study: Sample donor was a member of the COV1001 Ad26.COV2.S trial arm. Regarding the study as a whole: Comparable non-spike TCR breadth was observed in vaccine and placebo recipients. Once vaccination had occurred, spike-specific CD8+ and CD4+ T cell responses reportedly showed substantial breadth.

CDR1 is SGHAT and CDR2 is FQNNGV in the germline V gene. V was trimmed by 5 bases and J by 1 base, leaving 11 bases between them. CDR3 size: 15 residues. Produced via immunoSEQ multiplex PCR; TCRdb's table is partial and in-frame only. This sample has approximately 450,000 clones, with over 75% found just once. The sample's treatment: some 20 received Ad26.COV2.S at low or high dose, single or two shots; about 5 received placebo; per-sample allocation not given. Material that was analyzed had been drawn on day 63 after the first vaccine or placebo injection. The vaccine antigen was prefusion-stabilized Wuhan SARS-CoV-2 spike.

The source was peripheral blood, collected in a trial of Ad26.COV2.S vaccine versus placebo. The source of this sequence is a person between 18 and 65 years old who received the Ad26.COV2.S COVID-19 vaccine or a placebo. The chain combines TRBV11-2 with TRBJ1-4; D ambiguous. CDR3 DNA: TGTGCCAGCAGCCGGAGATCGGGAACTAATGAAAAACTGTTTTTT. Its translation is CASSRRSGTNEKLFF.